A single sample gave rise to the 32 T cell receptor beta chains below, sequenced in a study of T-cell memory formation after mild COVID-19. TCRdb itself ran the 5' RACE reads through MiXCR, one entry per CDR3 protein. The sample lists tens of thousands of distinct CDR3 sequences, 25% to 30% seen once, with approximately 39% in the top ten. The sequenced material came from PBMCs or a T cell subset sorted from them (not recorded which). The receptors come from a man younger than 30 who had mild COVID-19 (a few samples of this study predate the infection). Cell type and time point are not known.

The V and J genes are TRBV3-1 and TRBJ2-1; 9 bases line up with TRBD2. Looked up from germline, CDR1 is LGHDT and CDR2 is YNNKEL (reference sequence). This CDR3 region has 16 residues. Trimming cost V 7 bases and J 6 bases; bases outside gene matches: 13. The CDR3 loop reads CASTHRLAGALNEQFF. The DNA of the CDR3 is TGTGCCAGCACCCACCGATTAGCGGGGGCCCTCAATGAGCAGTTCTTC.

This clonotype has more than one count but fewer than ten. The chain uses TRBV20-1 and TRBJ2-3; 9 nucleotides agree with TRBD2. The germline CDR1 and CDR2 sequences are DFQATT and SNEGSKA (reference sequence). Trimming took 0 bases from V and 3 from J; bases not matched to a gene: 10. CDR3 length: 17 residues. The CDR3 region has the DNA TGCAGTGCTAGAGAGGGAAGCGGGGGGCCGGTTACAGATACGCAGTATTTT. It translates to CSAREGSGGPVTDTQYF.

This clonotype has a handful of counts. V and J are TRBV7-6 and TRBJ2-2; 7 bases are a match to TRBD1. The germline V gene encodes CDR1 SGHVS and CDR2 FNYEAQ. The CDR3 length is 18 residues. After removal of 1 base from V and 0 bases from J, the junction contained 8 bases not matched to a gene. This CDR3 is CASSLGPPQGANTGELFF. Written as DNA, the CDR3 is TGTGCCAGCAGCTTAGGGCCCCCCCAGGGGGCGAACACCGGGGAGCTGTTTTTT.

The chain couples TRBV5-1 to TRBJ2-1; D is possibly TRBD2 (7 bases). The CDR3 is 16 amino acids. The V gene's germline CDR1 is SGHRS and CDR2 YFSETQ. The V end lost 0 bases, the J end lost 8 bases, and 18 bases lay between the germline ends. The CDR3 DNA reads TGCGCCAGCAGCTTGGGACTAGCCCTGGGGGCGGATGAGCAGTTCTTC. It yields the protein CASSLGLALGADEQFF.

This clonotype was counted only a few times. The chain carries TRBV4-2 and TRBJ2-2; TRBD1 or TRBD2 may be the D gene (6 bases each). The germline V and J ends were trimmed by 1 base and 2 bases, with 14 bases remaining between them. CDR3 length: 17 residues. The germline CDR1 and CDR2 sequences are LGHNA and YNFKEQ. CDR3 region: CASSQVGGGPNTGELFF. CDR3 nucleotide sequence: TGTGCCAGCAGCCAAGTCGGAGGGGGGCCTAACACCGGGGAGCTGTTTTTT.

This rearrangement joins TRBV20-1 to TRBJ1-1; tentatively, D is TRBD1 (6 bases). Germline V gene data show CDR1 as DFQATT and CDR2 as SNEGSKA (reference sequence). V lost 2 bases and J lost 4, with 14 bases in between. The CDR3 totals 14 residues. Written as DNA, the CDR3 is TGCAGTGCTAGAATGGGACACCTCCTCACTGAAGCTTTCTTT. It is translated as CSARMGHLLTEAFF.

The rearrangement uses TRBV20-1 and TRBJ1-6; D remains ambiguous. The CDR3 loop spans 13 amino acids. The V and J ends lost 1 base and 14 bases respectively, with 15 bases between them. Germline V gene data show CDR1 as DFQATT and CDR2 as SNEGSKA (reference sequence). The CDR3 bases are TGCAGTGCTAGAGGCACTGGGGATAGAGCCCTCCACTTT. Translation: CSARGTGDRALHF.

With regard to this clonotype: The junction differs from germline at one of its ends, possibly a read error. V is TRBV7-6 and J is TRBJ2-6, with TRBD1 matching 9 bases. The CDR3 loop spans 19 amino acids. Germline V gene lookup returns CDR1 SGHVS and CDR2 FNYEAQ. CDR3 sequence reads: CANSSYRDRVSSGANVLTF. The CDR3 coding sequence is TGTGCCAACAGCTCATACCGGGACAGGGTCAGCTCTGGGGCCAACGTCCTGACTTTC. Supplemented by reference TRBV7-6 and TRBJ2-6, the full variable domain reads GAGVSQSPRYKVTKRGQDVALRCDPISGHVSLYWYRQALGQGPEFLTYFNYEAQQDKSGLPNDRFSAERPEGSISTLTIQRTEQRDSAMYRCANSSYRDRVSSGANVLTFGAGSRLTVL.

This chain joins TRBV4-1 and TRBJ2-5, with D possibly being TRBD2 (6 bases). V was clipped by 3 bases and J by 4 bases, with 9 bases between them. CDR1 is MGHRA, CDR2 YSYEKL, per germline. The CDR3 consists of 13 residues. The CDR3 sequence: CASSQGGVETQYF. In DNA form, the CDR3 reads TGCGCCAGCAGCCAGGGGGGAGTAGAGACCCAGTACTTC.

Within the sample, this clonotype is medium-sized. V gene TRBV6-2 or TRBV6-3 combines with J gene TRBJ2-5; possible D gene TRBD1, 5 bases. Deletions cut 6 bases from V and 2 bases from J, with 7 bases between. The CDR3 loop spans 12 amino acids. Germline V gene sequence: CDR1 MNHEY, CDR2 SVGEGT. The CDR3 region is CASSDSQETQYF. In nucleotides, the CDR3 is TGTGCCAGCAGCGACAGTCAAGAGACCCAGTACTTC.

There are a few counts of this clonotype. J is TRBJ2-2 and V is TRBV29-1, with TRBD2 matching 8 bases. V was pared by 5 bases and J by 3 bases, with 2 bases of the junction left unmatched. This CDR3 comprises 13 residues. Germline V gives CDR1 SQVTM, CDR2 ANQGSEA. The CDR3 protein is CSVRGGDTGELFF. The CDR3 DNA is TGCAGCGTTCGGGGGGGCGACACCGGGGAGCTGTTTTTT.

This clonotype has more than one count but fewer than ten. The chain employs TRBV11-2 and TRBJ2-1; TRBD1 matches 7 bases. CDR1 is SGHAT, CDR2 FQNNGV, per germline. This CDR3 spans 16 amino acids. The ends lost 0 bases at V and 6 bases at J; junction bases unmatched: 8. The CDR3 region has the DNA TGTGCCAGCAGCTTAGATAGAGGGGGCGCTTTCAATGAGCAGTTCTTC. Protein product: CASSLDRGGAFNEQFF.

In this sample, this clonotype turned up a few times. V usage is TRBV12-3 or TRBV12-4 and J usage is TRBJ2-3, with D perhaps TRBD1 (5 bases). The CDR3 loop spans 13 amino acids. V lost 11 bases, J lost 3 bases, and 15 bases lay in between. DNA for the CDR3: TGTGCCTGTGGGGCCGGGCCGACAGATACGCAGTATTTT. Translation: CACGAGPTDTQYF.

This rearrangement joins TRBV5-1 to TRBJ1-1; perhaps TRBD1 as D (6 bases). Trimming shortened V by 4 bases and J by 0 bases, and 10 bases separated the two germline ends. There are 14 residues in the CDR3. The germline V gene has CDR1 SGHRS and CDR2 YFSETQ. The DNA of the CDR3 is TGCGCCAGCAGCCTAGGACAGATGAACACTGAAGCTTTCTTT. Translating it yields CASSLGQMNTEAFF.

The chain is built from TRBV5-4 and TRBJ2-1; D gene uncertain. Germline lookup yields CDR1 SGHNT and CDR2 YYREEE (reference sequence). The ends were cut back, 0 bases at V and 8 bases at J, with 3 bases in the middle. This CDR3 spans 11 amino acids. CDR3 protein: CASSLGYEQFF. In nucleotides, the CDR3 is TGTGCCAGCAGCTTGGGGTATGAGCAGTTCTTC.

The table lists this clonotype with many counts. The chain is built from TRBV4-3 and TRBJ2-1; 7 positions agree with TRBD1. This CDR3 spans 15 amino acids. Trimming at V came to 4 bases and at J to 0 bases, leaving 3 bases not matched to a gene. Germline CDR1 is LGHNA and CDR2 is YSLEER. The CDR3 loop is CASSPGTASYNEQFF. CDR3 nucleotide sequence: TGCGCCAGCAGCCCAGGGACAGCCTCCTACAATGAGCAGTTCTTC.

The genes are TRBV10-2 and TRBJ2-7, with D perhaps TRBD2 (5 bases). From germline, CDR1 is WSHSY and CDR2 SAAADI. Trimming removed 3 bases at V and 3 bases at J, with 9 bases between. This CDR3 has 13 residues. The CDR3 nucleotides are TGCGCCAGCAGTGAATCCCGGGGCTACGAGCAGTACTTC. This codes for CASSESRGYEQYF.

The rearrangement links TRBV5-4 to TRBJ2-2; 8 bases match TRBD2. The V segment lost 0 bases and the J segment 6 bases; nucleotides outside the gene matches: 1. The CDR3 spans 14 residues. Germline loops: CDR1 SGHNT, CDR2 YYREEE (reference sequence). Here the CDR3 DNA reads TGTGCCAGCAGCTTGGGAGCGGGGGCCGGGGAGCTGTTTTTT. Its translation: CASSLGAGAGELFF.

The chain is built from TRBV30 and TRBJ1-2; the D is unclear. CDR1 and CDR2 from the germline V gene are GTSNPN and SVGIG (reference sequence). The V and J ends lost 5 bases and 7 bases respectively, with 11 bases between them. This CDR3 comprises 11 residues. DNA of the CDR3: TGTGCCTGGTTGTTCCGAGGTGGCTACACCTTC. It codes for CAWLFRGGYTF.

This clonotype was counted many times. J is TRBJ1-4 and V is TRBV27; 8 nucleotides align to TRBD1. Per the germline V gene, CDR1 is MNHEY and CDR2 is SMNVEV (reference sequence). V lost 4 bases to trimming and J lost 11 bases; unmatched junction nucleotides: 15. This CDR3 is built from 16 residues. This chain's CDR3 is CASSSTLLGTGQKLFF. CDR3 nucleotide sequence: TGTGCCAGCAGTTCCACCCTTCTGGGGACAGGTCAGAAACTGTTTTTT.

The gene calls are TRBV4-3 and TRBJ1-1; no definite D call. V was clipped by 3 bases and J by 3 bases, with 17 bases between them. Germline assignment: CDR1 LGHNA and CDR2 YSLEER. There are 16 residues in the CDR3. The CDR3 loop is CASSHPDRVSHTEAFF. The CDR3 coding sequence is TGCGCCAGCAGCCACCCGGACCGAGTGTCTCACACTGAAGCTTTCTTT.

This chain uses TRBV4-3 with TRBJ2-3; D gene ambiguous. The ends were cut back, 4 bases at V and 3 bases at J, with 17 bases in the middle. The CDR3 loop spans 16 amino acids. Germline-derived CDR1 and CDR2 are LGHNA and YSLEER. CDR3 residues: CASSPERASWTDTQYF. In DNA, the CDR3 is TGCGCCAGCAGCCCAGAACGAGCGAGTTGGACAGATACGCAGTATTTT.

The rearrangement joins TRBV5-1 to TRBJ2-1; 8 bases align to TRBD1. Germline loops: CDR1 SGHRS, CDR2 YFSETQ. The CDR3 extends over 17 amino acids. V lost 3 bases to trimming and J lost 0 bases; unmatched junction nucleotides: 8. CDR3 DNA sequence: TGCGCCAGCAGCTCGGACGGACAGGGAACCTCCTACAATGAGCAGTTCTTC. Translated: CASSSDGQGTSYNEQFF.

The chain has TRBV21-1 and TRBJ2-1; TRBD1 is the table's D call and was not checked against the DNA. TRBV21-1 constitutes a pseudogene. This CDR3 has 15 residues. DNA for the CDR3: TGTGCCAGCAGCCCTGGTGGCGGGGACGGCAATGAGCAGTTCTTC. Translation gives CASSPGGGDGNEQFF.

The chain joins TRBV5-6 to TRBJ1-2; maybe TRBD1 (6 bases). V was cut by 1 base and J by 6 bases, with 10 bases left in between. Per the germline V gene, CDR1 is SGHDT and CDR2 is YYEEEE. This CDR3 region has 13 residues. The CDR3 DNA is TGTGCCAGCAGCTTGAACAGGGCTGATGGCTACACCTTC. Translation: CASSLNRADGYTF.

CDR3 region: CASSHLQAQQETQYF. The CDR3, as DNA: TGTGCCAGCAGCCATCTCCAGGCACAGCAAGAGACCCAGTACTTC. This chain connects TRBV5-6 to TRBJ2-5; D is undetermined. The germline gives CDR1 SGHDT, CDR2 YYEEEE. This CDR3 contains 15 residues. V gave up 4 bases and J gave up 2 bases, with 15 bases separating them.

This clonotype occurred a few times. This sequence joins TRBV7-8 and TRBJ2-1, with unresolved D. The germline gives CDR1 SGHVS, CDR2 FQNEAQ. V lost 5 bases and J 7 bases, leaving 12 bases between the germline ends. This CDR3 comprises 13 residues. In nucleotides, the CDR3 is TGTGCCAGCAGCCCCATAGTAGGGAATGAGCAGTTCTTC. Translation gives CASSPIVGNEQFF.

This CDR3 reads CASKMLAGSADTQYF. CDR3 coding DNA: TGTGCCAGCAAGATGTTAGCGGGGTCCGCAGATACGCAGTATTTT. V and J are TRBV12-3 or TRBV12-4 and TRBJ2-3; TRBD2 agrees at 8 bases. The CDR3 loop spans 15 amino acids. Losses at the gene ends were 7 bases for V and 4 bases for J; bases not matched to a gene: 10.

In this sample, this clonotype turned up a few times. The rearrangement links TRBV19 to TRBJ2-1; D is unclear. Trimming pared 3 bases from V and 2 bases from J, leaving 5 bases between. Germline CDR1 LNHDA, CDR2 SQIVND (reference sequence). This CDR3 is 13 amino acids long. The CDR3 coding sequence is TGTGCCAGTAGTATTACACCCTACAATGAGCAGTTCTTC. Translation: CASSITPYNEQFF.

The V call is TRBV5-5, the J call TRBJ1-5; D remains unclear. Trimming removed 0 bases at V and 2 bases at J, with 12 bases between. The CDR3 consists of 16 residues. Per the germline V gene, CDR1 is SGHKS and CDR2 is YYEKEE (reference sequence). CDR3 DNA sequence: TGTGCCAGCAGCTTGGGTGTAGCAGCCCGCAATCAGCCCCAGCATTTT. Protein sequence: CASSLGVAARNQPQHF.

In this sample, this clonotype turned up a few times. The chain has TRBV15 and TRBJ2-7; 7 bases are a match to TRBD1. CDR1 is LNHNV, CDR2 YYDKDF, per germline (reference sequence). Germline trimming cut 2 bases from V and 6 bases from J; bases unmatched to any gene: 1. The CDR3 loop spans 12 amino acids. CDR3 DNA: TGTGCCACCAGCAGAAACAGGGGCGAGCAGTACTTC. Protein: CATSRNRGEQYF.

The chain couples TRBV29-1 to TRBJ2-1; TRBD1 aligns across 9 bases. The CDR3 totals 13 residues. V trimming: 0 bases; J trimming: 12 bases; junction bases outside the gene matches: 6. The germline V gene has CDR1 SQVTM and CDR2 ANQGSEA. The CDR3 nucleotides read TGCAGCGTTGAAGATTGGCTGGACAGGGGGCAGTTCTTC. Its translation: CSVEDWLDRGQFF.